The text below deals with one T cell receptor (beta chain). This specimen belongs to a study of blood T cell repertoires in COVID-19. Overall study context: Acute and convalescent COVID-19 specimens originated in the United States, Italy and Spain. In each case, the material was cDNA or gDNA derived from T cells, B-cell-depleted T cells, or PBMCs.

Only in-frame clones appear in the TCRdb table, and some are missing; sequencing was by immunoSEQ multiplex PCR. This sample has under 550,000 clones, with about 90% found just once. Losses at the gene ends were 6 bases for V and 2 bases for J; bases not matched to a gene: 7. Germline V gene data show CDR1 as LNHDA and CDR2 as SQIVND (reference sequence). CDR3 size: 15 residues. Seattle enrolled patients during active infection and tracked them longitudinally. The chain is built from TRBV19 and TRBJ2-3, with 8 bases aligning to TRBD1. This sequence originates from a man between 18 and 35 years old with COVID-19, enrolled during active disease. Material for sequencing was peripheral blood. The CDR3 bases are TGTGCCAGTAGCCCCCTGACAGGGGACACAGATACGCAGTATTTT. It translates to CASSPLTGDTDTQYF. The full variable domain, completed using reference TRBV19 and TRBJ2-3, is DGGITQSPKYLFRKEGQNVTLSCEQNLNHDAMYWYRQDPGQGLRLIYYSQIVNDFQKGDIAEGYSVSREKKESFPLTVTSAQKNPTAFYLCASSPLTGDTDTQYFGPGTRLTVL.